This T cell receptor (beta chain) was obtained from a study of T cell responses to AZD1222 COVID-19 vaccine. CDR1 is SGHNT, CDR2 YENEEA, per germline. CDR3 size: 14 residues. The V segment lost 6 bases and the J segment 11 bases; nucleotides outside the gene matches: 16. This clone was recorded a few times. The antigen remains unidentified. Sequencing used immunoSEQ multiplex PCR; TCRdb keeps in-frame clones, though not all of them. Of over 120,000 clones in the sample, roughly 86% are singletons; the top ten hold roughly 5.4%. Study conclusions and caveats: Possibly, clonal diversity was underestimated; donors were largely white British and included more females. Targets within unmutated variant regions were reportedly found for nearly half of spike-specific TCRs.

The receptor's source is an adult who received the MenACWY meningococcal vaccine as a control. Here the sequenced sample was peripheral blood, taken 28 days after the second dose of the MenACWY control vaccine. This chain joins TRBV11-3 and TRBJ2-7, with 7 bases matching TRBD2. CDR3: CASSSGLAAPREYF. CDR3 DNA: TGTGCCAGCAGTTCAGGGCTAGCGGCCCCAAGGGAGTACTTC.